This T cell receptor beta chain was sequenced for a study of blood T cells in healthy people across ages. Study background: Roughly one uniquely barcoded beta molecule per two T cells was captured.

This clonotype was observed a handful of times. This CDR3 comprises 15 residues. From germline, CDR1 is MDHEN and CDR2 SYDVKM. Trimming left V 6 bases short and J 4 bases short, with 16 bases between. The use of a sample-barcoded 5' primer and a J-beta primer mix characterized a second PCR of about 6 to 11 cycles. Template switching added a 12-random-nucleotide identifier to every cDNA molecule. TCRdb re-called the 5' RACE reads through MiXCR, storing one row per CDR3 protein. The repertoire holds about 290,000 distinct CDR3 sequences, with roughly 26% as singletons. The TCR comes from a woman aged 65 to 85 in good health. This chain links TRBV28 with TRBJ1-5; the D gene is possibly TRBD1 (6 bases). Sequencing used blood. DNA for the CDR3: TGTGCCAGCAGCAACACTAGGACAGAGAATCAGCCCCAGCATTTT. Amino acids: CASSNTRTENQPQHF.